Listed here are 26 T cell receptor beta chains from one sample, sequenced in a study of Ad26.COV2.S vaccination and SARS-CoV-2 variants. TCRdb's copy holds only in-frame clones and misses some; the assay was immunoSEQ multiplex PCR. This sample has about 240,000 clones, with roughly 90% found just once. Treatment: 19 received Ad26.COV2.S at low or high dose, single or two shots; about 5 received placebo; per-sample allocation not given. Sampling occurred on day 63 after the first vaccine or placebo injection. The starting material was peripheral blood, obtained in a trial of Ad26.COV2.S vaccine versus placebo. The receptors stem from a person between 18 and 60 years old who received the Ad26.COV2.S COVID-19 vaccine or a placebo.

The gene calls are TRBV6-5 and TRBJ1-1, with D possibly matching TRBD1 (5 bases). The CDR3 runs to 13 residues. CDR1 is MNHEY, CDR2 SVGAGI, per germline. V was cut by 2 bases and J by 9 bases, with 13 bases left in between. CDR3 sequence (DNA): TGTGCCAGCAGTTACGAAGGGGAAAACCAAGCTTTCTTT. Its protein product is CASSYEGENQAFF.

The V and J genes are TRBV4-3 and TRBJ1-2, with unresolved D. The CDR3 runs to 14 residues. The germline V gene encodes CDR1 LGHNA and CDR2 YSLEER. V lost 1 base and J 2 bases, leaving 8 bases between the germline ends. CDR3 region: CASSQVGSNYGYTF. The CDR3 DNA reads TGCGCCAGCAGCCAAGTGGGGTCAAACTATGGCTACACCTTC.

The chain is built from TRBV20-1 and TRBJ1-3; no reliable D call. This CDR3 contains 11 residues. V was shortened by 5 bases and J by 7 bases, with 9 bases between the two germline ends. The germline V gene encodes CDR1 DFQATT and CDR2 SNEGSKA (reference sequence). CDR3 region: CSAGRSNTIYF. As DNA, the CDR3 is TGCAGTGCTGGGAGATCGAACACCATATATTTT.

V and J are TRBV9 and TRBJ2-5; weak D call: TRBD2 (6 bases). Between the trimmed V and J ends, which lost 3 bases and 1 base, there was a span of 25 bases. The CDR3 runs 19 residues. CDR1 and CDR2 from the germline V gene are SGDLS and YYNGEE. This chain's CDR3 is CASSATPSLASPFQETQYF. Written as DNA, the CDR3 is TGTGCCAGCAGCGCCACCCCGTCTCTAGCGTCCCCGTTCCAAGAGACCCAGTACTTC.

The J gene is TRBJ2-7, the V gene TRBV5-4, with 9 bases matching TRBD2. V gave up 5 bases and J gave up 0 bases; unmatched junction bases: 6. From germline, CDR1 is SGHNT and CDR2 YYREEE (reference sequence). This CDR3 contains 15 residues. The CDR3 reads CASSFSGGPSYEQYF. CDR3 nucleotides: TGTGCCAGCAGTTTCAGCGGGGGGCCCTCCTACGAGCAGTACTTC.

This clone was seen a single time. This rearrangement joins TRBV3-1 (or the pseudogene TRBV3-2) to TRBJ1-6; D is unclear. The CDR3 sequence is 14 residues long. In germline, CDR1 is LGHDT, CDR2 YNNKEL (reference sequence). The ends were cut back, 0 bases at V and 7 bases at J, with 7 bases in the middle. Here the CDR3 reads CASSQEAGNSPLHF. For the CDR3, the DNA is TGTGCCAGCAGCCAAGAGGCGGGGAATTCACCCCTCCACTTT.

This clone was found a few times. Within the sample, other DNA sequences also encode this same CDR3. V and J are TRBV15 and TRBJ2-6; no firm D call. CDR1 and CDR2 (germline): LNHNV, YYDKDF (reference sequence). This CDR3 has 15 residues. Trimming removed 0 bases from V and 1 base from J, with 4 bases in between. Here the CDR3 reads CATSREGSGANVLTF. CDR3 coding DNA: TGTGCCACCAGCAGAGAAGGGTCTGGGGCCAACGTCCTGACTTTC. Together with reference TRBV15 and TRBJ2-6, the CDR3 gives the full variable domain: DAMVIQNPRYQVTQFGKPVTLSCSQTLNHNVMYWYQQKSSQAPKLLFHYYDKDFNNEADTPDNFQSRRPNTSFCFLDIRSPGLGDTAMYLCATSREGSGANVLTFGAGSRLTVL.

V usage is TRBV24-1 and J usage is TRBJ1-2; D gene ambiguous. The germline gives CDR1 KGHDR, CDR2 SFDVKD. Trimming cost V 5 bases and J 3 bases, with 3 bases left between them. The CDR3 extends over 11 amino acids. CDR3 loop: CATSADYGYTF. CDR3 bases: TGTGCCACCAGTGCGGACTATGGCTACACCTTC.

The gene calls are TRBV5-1 and TRBJ2-7; TRBD2 matches 10 bases. The germline V gene has CDR1 SGHRS and CDR2 YFSETQ. V was pared by 3 bases and J by 7 bases, with 10 bases of the junction left unmatched. The CDR3 is 15 amino acids. CDR3 sequence reads: CASSSLAGGLEEQYF. The CDR3, as DNA: TGCGCCAGCAGCTCCTTAGCGGGAGGTCTGGAGGAGCAGTACTTC.

The V call is TRBV14, the J call TRBJ2-1, with 7 bases aligning to TRBD2. The V gene's germline CDR1 is SGHDN and CDR2 FVKESK. V lost 5 bases, J lost 3 bases, and 4 bases stayed unmatched. The CDR3 extends over 14 amino acids. For the CDR3, the DNA is TGTGCCAGCAGCGTCCGGGACTACTACAATGAGCAGTTCTTC. Its protein is CASSVRDYYNEQFF.

The chain carries TRBV29-1 and TRBJ2-7; the match to TRBD2 covers 10 bases. This CDR3 contains 14 residues. The ends lost 7 bases at V and 6 bases at J; junction bases unmatched: 12. The V gene's germline CDR1 is SQVTM and CDR2 ANQGSEA. The CDR3 reads CSASLAGPWSEQYF. The CDR3 nucleotides read TGCAGCGCATCACTAGCGGGGCCTTGGAGCGAGCAGTACTTC.

This clone was seen only once. This chain joins TRBV10-3 and TRBJ2-6, with 7 bases matching TRBD1. The germline CDR1 and CDR2 sequences are ENHRY and SYGVKD. V gave up 3 bases and J gave up 4 bases; unmatched junction bases: 9. The CDR3 is made up of 17 amino acids. For the CDR3, the DNA is TGTGCCATCAGTGATTTCACACAGGGGCGCGGGGCCAACGTCCTGACTTTC. This gives the protein CAISDFTQGRGANVLTF.

This clone was found a few times. This chain links TRBV2 with TRBJ2-7, with D uncertain. Trimming shortened V by 5 bases and J by 0 bases, and 8 bases separated the two germline ends. Germline CDR1 SNHLY, CDR2 FYNNEI. This CDR3 comprises 13 residues. The CDR3, as DNA: TGTGCCAGCAGTCTGGGCACCTCCTACGAGCAGTACTTC. This encodes CASSLGTSYEQYF.

The chain links TRBV27 to TRBJ2-1; D possibly corresponds to TRBD2 (5 bases). V was clipped by 3 bases and J by 1 base, with 13 bases between them. The CDR3 is 16 residues long. Germline CDR1 and CDR2: MNHEY and SMNVEV (reference sequence). In DNA, the CDR3 is TGTGCCAGCAGTTTCATAGTTGGCGGGTCCTACAATGAGCAGTTCTTC. Translating it yields CASSFIVGGSYNEQFF.

The chain uses TRBV4-2 and TRBJ2-2; D not resolved. The length of the CDR3 is 13 residues. V lost 2 bases to trimming and J lost 7 bases, with 8 bases between them. Per the germline V gene, CDR1 is LGHNA and CDR2 is YNFKEQ. The CDR3 DNA sequence: TGTGCCAGCAGCCAATCCGCTGGCGGGGAGCTGTTTTTT. It codes for CASSQSAGGELFF.

This chain links TRBV28 with TRBJ1-4; the D is unclear. CDR1 and CDR2 (germline): MDHEN, SYDVKM. The CDR3 runs 13 residues. V lost 5 bases, J lost 7 bases, and 11 bases lay in between. CDR3 nucleotides: TGTGCCAGCAGTCAAGGACGGACTGAAAAACTGTTTTTT. Its translation is CASSQGRTEKLFF.

The genes are TRBV11-2 and TRBJ2-3; no reliable D call. V was pared by 7 bases and J by 8 bases, with 22 bases between. The CDR3 spans 15 residues. CDR1 is SGHAT, CDR2 FQNNGV, per germline. The CDR3 loop is CASTQVHRLEFTQYF. In DNA, the CDR3 is TGTGCCAGCACCCAGGTGCACCGGTTAGAATTTACGCAGTATTTT.

The chain has TRBV13 and TRBJ1-1; the D is unclear. Trimming took 1 base from V and 10 from J, leaving 13 bases between them. This CDR3 spans 13 amino acids. Germline CDR1 PRHDT, CDR2 FYEKMQ (reference sequence). CDR3 protein: CASSLATGRSAFF. The CDR3 DNA follows: TGTGCCAGCAGCTTAGCCACCGGTCGCTCAGCTTTCTTT.

The V and J genes are TRBV3-1 (or the pseudogene TRBV3-2) and TRBJ1-1; TRBD1 is a possible D gene (6 bases). The germline CDR1 and CDR2 sequences are LGHDT and YNNKEL (reference sequence). The ends were cut back, 1 base at V and 4 bases at J, with 19 bases in the middle. This CDR3 is built from 17 residues. This CDR3 is CASSQGISGAHSTEAFF. The DNA for the CDR3 is TGTGCCAGCAGCCAAGGAATCTCGGGGGCGCATTCCACTGAAGCTTTCTTT.

The J gene is TRBJ2-3, the V gene TRBV29-1; 9 nucleotides line up with TRBD1. Germline CDR1 SQVTM, CDR2 ANQGSEA. The CDR3 spans 14 residues. V gave up 7 bases and J gave up 1 base; unmatched junction bases: 6. DNA for the CDR3: TGCAGCGCAGGGGGACAGGGCGGCACAGATACGCAGTATTTT. It yields the protein CSAGGQGGTDTQYF.

The chain is built from TRBV7-9 and TRBJ1-4; the match to TRBD1 covers 7 bases. Germline-derived CDR1 and CDR2 are SEHNR and FQNEAQ (reference sequence). CDR3 length equals 16 residues. V lost 0 bases and J lost 6; bases outside the gene matches: 7. Here the CDR3 DNA reads TGTGCCAGCAGCTTAGCGCAGGGGACAGCCTATGAAAAACTGTTTTTT. Its protein is CASSLAQGTAYEKLFF.

The rearrangement links TRBV11-2 to TRBJ2-7; D tentatively reads TRBD1 or TRBD2 (5 bases each). The germline V gene has CDR1 SGHAT and CDR2 FQNNGV. Trimming cost V 7 bases and J 4 bases, with 20 bases left between them. This CDR3 region has 15 residues. CDR3 DNA: TGTGCCAGCACCTCATTCTTGGGGGTCGGGTACGAGCAGTACTTC. Translated: CASTSFLGVGYEQYF.

Here the CDR3 DNA reads TGTGCCAGCAGCGTAGTGGAAGGCAAAAACATTCAGTACTTC. Its translation is CASSVVEGKNIQYF. This chain joins TRBV9 and TRBJ2-4; D is unresolved. The CDR3 has 14 residues. The germline V gene has CDR1 SGDLS and CDR2 YYNGEE. The ends were cut back, 0 bases at V and 3 bases at J, with 7 bases in the middle. The variable domain in full, with the rest retrieved from reference TRBV9 and TRBJ2-4, is DSGVTQTPKHLITATGQRVTLRCSPRSGDLSVYWYQQSLDQGLQFLIQYYNGEERAKGNILERFSAQQFPDLHSELNLSSLELGDSALYFCASSVVEGKNIQYFGAGTRLSVL.

The CDR3 is CASSESYNSPLHF. The CDR3 DNA follows: TGTGCCAGCAGTGAAAGCTATAATTCACCCCTCCACTTT. The gene calls are TRBV6-1 and TRBJ1-6; D unclear. Germline assignment: CDR1 MNHNS and CDR2 SASEGT. The CDR3 is made up of 13 amino acids. V shed 2 bases and J shed 3 bases, with 2 bases lying between them.

The chain employs TRBV18 and TRBJ2-5; TRBD1 aligns across 9 bases. The CDR3 is 15 amino acids. The ends lost 5 bases at V and 4 bases at J; junction bases unmatched: 8. CDR1 is KGHSH, CDR2 LQKENI, per germline. CDR3 in DNA: TGTGCCAGCTCAAGGAATACAGGGGGCCGAGAGACCCAGTACTTC. It encodes CASSRNTGGRETQYF.

This clone was seen only a few times. V is TRBV5-6 and J is TRBJ1-2; unclear D gene. The CDR3 has 14 residues. Trimming shortened V by 0 bases and J by 4 bases, and 10 bases separated the two germline ends. Germline loops: CDR1 SGHDT, CDR2 YYEEEE. The CDR3 nucleotides are TGTGCCAGCAGCTTGGGGCAGGCATCCTATGGCTACACCTTC. Amino acids: CASSLGQASYGYTF.